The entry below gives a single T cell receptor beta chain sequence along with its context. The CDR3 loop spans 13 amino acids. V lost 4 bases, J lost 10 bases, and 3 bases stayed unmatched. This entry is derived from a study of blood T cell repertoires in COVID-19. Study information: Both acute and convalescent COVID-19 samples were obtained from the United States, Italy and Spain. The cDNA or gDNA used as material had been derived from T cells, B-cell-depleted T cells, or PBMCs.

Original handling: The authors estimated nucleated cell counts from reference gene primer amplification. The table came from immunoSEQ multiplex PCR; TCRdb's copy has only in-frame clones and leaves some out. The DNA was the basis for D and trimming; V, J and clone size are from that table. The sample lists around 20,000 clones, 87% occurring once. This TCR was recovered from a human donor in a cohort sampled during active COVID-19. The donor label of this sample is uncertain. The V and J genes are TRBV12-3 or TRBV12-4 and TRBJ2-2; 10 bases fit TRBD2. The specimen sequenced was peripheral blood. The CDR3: CASSSSGSKELFF. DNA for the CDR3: TGTGCCAGCAGTTCTAGCGGGAGTAAGGAGCTGTTTTTT.